These 32 T cell receptor beta chains were sequenced from one sample in a study of T cell responses to AZD1222 COVID-19 vaccine. Assay used: immunoSEQ multiplex PCR; TCRdb lists only in-frame clones, some missing. The sample carries 95,000 to 130,000 clones, roughly nine tenths recorded once. Sequences were derived from peripheral blood, sampled on day 0 of AZD1222 vaccination. Receptors originate from an adult in good health.

The rearrangement uses TRBV9 and TRBJ2-1; 12 nucleotides agree with TRBD2. In germline, CDR1 is SGDLS, CDR2 YYNGEE. CDR3 length equals 16 residues. V lost 2 bases to trimming and J lost 4 bases; unmatched junction nucleotides: 4. The CDR3 loop reads CASSVTLAGGYNEQFF. In DNA, the CDR3 is TGTGCCAGCAGCGTCACACTAGCGGGAGGTTACAATGAGCAGTTCTTC.

This clone was found once. This chain joins TRBV27 and TRBJ2-7; 9 bases align to TRBD2. The V and J ends lost 3 bases and 7 bases, in that order; junction bases with no gene match: 7. This CDR3 is built from 14 residues. CDR1 MNHEY and CDR2 SMNVEV come from the germline V gene (reference sequence). The CDR3 region has the DNA TGTGCCAGCAGTTTGGCGGGAGGGCCGGGGGAGCAGTACTTC. Encoded protein: CASSLAGGPGEQYF.

The chain uses TRBV11-3 and TRBJ1-6; D perhaps matches TRBD1 (5 bases). The CDR3 has 14 amino acids. The V end was cut by 3 bases, the J end by 14 bases, with 17 bases between. Germline V gene lookup returns CDR1 SGHNT and CDR2 YENEEA. The CDR3 here is CASSLGGRFWTLHF. Here the CDR3 DNA reads TGTGCCAGCAGCTTGGGGGGAAGGTTCTGGACCCTCCACTTT.

The chain is built from TRBV19 and TRBJ2-5; possibly TRBD1 or TRBD2 for D (7 bases each). Trimming removed 4 bases at V and 4 bases at J, with 19 bases between. Looked up from germline, CDR1 is LNHDA and CDR2 is SQIVND (reference sequence). The CDR3 covers 16 residues. DNA for the CDR3: TGTGCCAGTAGTACCACCCGACAGGGAGGGGGAGAGACCCAGTACTTC. It codes for CASSTTRQGGGETQYF.

This clone has just one count. The rearrangement joins TRBV6-6 to TRBJ1-5; 9 bases align to TRBD1. CDR1 is MNHNY and CDR2 is SVGAGI in the germline V gene (reference sequence). V lost 6 bases to trimming and J lost 1 base; unmatched junction nucleotides: 1. The CDR3 totals 14 residues. DNA of the CDR3: TGTGCCAGCAGAGACAGGGGGAGCAATCAGCCCCAGCATTTT. This codes for CASRDRGSNQPQHF.

V usage is TRBV7-9 and J usage is TRBJ1-4; 9 bases are a match to TRBD1. The CDR3 contains 15 residues. Losses at the gene ends were 5 bases for V and 2 bases for J; bases not matched to a gene: 3. Germline CDR1 SEHNR, CDR2 FQNEAQ (reference sequence). The CDR3: CASSQGTGTNEKLFF. CDR3 nucleotides: TGTGCCAGCAGCCAGGGGACAGGGACTAATGAAAAACTGTTTTTT.

The chain carries TRBV2 and TRBJ1-3; D unclear. Germline V gene lookup returns CDR1 SNHLY and CDR2 FYNNEI. This CDR3 has 14 amino acids. V lost 6 bases and J 0 bases, leaving 9 bases between the germline ends. The CDR3 bases are TGTGCCAGCAGAGGGAGAATCTCTGGAAACACCATATATTTT. Translated, it gives CASRGRISGNTIYF. The full variable domain, its missing parts supplied by reference TRBV2 and TRBJ1-3, is EPEVTQTPSHQVTQMGQEVILRCVPISNHLYFYWYRQILGQKVEFLVSFYNNEISEKSEIFDDQFSVERPDGSNFTLKIRSTKLEDSAMYFCASRGRISGNTIYFGEGSWLTVV.

The V and J genes are TRBV27 and TRBJ2-1; possible D gene TRBD2, 6 bases. The CDR3 has 13 amino acids. The germline V gene encodes CDR1 MNHEY and CDR2 SMNVEV (reference sequence). V lost 1 base to trimming and J lost 6 bases, with 7 bases between them. The CDR3 nucleotides read TGTGCCAGCAGTTTATGGCGGGGCAATGAGCAGTTCTTC. The encoded protein is CASSLWRGNEQFF.

V gene TRBV29-1 combines with J gene TRBJ1-3, with a possible D match to TRBD1 (5 bases). V gave up 4 bases and J gave up 7 bases, with 14 bases separating them. The germline V gene encodes CDR1 SQVTM and CDR2 ANQGSEA. The CDR3 is 13 amino acids. This chain's CDR3 is CSVGGTGANTIYF. DNA of the CDR3: TGCAGCGTTGGAGGGACCGGAGCTAACACCATATATTTT.

V and J are TRBV9 and TRBJ2-1; 10 bases fit TRBD2. Germline CDR1 and CDR2: SGDLS and YYNGEE. V dropped 6 bases and J dropped 5; count of bases not matched to a gene: 5. CDR3 length: 14 residues. The CDR3: CASKGLAGDNEQFF. DNA for the CDR3: TGTGCCAGCAAGGGCCTAGCGGGGGACAATGAGCAGTTCTTC.

In its sample, this clone was seen a few times. The genes are TRBV10-3 and TRBJ1-2; D is perhaps TRBD1 (6 bases). Deletions cut 0 bases from V and 7 bases from J, with 18 bases between. The CDR3 sequence is 16 residues long. Germline V lookup: CDR1 ENHRY, CDR2 SYGVKD. DNA of the CDR3: TGTGCCATCAGTGAGTCCTTGGGACAAAGACTAGGTGGCTACACCTTC. Protein: CAISESLGQRLGGYTF.

The chain combines TRBV29-1 with TRBJ1-2, with D perhaps TRBD1 (5 bases). CDR1 is SQVTM and CDR2 is ANQGSEA in the germline V gene. The CDR3 runs to 13 residues. V lost 6 bases to trimming and J lost 6 bases, with 17 bases between them. The CDR3 region has the DNA TGCAGCGTCCGATGGGGCAATAGCGATGGCTACACCTTC. It yields the protein CSVRWGNSDGYTF.

The gene calls are TRBV11-2 and TRBJ2-7, with TRBD1 identical over 7 bases. This CDR3 has 14 residues. Germline CDR1 and CDR2: SGHAT and FQNNGV. Unmatched junction bases numbered 7, after V lost 5 bases and J lost 3 bases. CDR3 sequence reads: CASSPARTGYEQYF. In nucleotides, the CDR3 is TGTGCCAGCAGCCCCGCTCGGACAGGCTACGAGCAGTACTTC.

This chain links TRBV18 with TRBJ1-6; D remains unclear. The CDR3 sequence is 15 residues long. Germline V gives CDR1 KGHSH, CDR2 LQKENI. Trimming pared 2 bases from V and 5 bases from J, leaving 10 bases between. The CDR3: CASSPGRADNSPLHF. In nucleotides, the CDR3 is TGTGCCAGCTCACCAGGGAGGGCAGATAATTCACCCCTCCACTTT.

The chain is built from TRBV5-6 and TRBJ1-2; 7 bases line up with TRBD1. This CDR3 comprises 14 residues. V shed 4 bases and J 4 bases; nucleotides not matched to a gene: 7. Per the germline V gene, CDR1 is SGHDT and CDR2 is YYEEEE. This CDR3 is CASSMAGTVYGYTF. CDR3 sequence (DNA): TGTGCCAGCAGCATGGCCGGGACAGTCTATGGCTACACCTTC.

The gene calls are TRBV12-3 or TRBV12-4 and TRBJ2-7, with D unclear. This CDR3 comprises 11 residues. Deletions cut 5 bases from V and 3 bases from J, with 5 bases between. The CDR3 protein is CASSNSYEQYF. The CDR3 DNA sequence: TGTGCCAGCAGTAATAGCTACGAGCAGTACTTC.

This clone occurred once. This sequence joins TRBV19 and TRBJ2-3, with TRBD1 as a possible D gene (7 bases). Germline V CDR1 and CDR2: LNHDA, SQIVND (reference sequence). Trimming took 3 bases from V and 4 from J, leaving 20 bases between them. The CDR3 length is 17 residues. The CDR3: CASSILWRDSPPDTQYF. Written as DNA, the CDR3 is TGTGCCAGTAGTATCTTATGGCGGGACAGCCCCCCAGATACGCAGTATTTT. The full variable domain, in which reference TRBV19 and TRBJ2-3 provide the parts outside the CDR3, is DGGITQSPKYLFRKEGQNVTLSCEQNLNHDAMYWYRQDPGQGLRLIYYSQIVNDFQKGDIAEGYSVSREKKESFPLTVTSAQKNPTAFYLCASSILWRDSPPDTQYFGPGTRLTVL.

The gene calls are TRBV28 and TRBJ1-3; tentatively, D is TRBD1 (6 bases). The germline CDR1 and CDR2 sequences are MDHEN and SYDVKM. V lost 7 bases and J 0 bases, leaving 13 bases between the germline ends. This CDR3 spans 15 amino acids. CDR3 region: CASIRRGLSGNTIYF. In DNA form, the CDR3 reads TGTGCCAGCATTCGCAGGGGTCTCTCTGGAAACACCATATATTTT.

The rearrangement links TRBV3-1 (or the pseudogene TRBV3-2) to TRBJ1-2; tentatively, D is TRBD1 (5 bases). The CDR3 contains 17 residues. Germline V CDR1 and CDR2: LGHDT, YNNKEL (reference sequence). With 0 bases removed from V and 2 bases from J, the gap between germline ends came to 16 bases. In nucleotides, the CDR3 is TGTGCCAGCAGCCAAGAATCCTTCGGGGCGTCCAACTATGGCTACACCTTC. Amino acids: CASSQESFGASNYGYTF.

This chain links TRBV19 with TRBJ1-6, with D uncertain. V lost 6 bases and J 9 bases, leaving 18 bases between the germline ends. Germline V gives CDR1 LNHDA, CDR2 SQIVND (reference sequence). The CDR3 length is 15 residues. This CDR3 is CASRVPGPRGSPLHF. Here the CDR3 DNA reads TGTGCCAGTAGGGTCCCCGGACCGCGTGGTTCACCCCTCCACTTT.

The chain is built from TRBV3-1 (or the pseudogene TRBV3-2) and TRBJ2-1, with D perhaps TRBD1 or TRBD2 (5 bases each). This CDR3 is 13 amino acids long. V gave up 6 bases and J gave up 7 bases, with 13 bases separating them. Germline-derived CDR1 and CDR2 are LGHDT and YNNKEL (reference sequence). The CDR3 reads CASSDNWGNEQFF. CDR3 coding DNA: TGTGCCAGCAGTGATAACTGGGGGAATGAGCAGTTCTTC.

This clone was observed once. This rearrangement joins TRBV28 to TRBJ1-2, with no clear D. The CDR3 loop spans 18 amino acids. The ends were cut back, 6 bases at V and 5 bases at J, with 28 bases in the middle. Per the germline V gene, CDR1 is MDHEN and CDR2 is SYDVKM. CDR3: CASRVTFTWTGIGYGYTF. CDR3 nucleotide sequence: TGTGCCAGCAGGGTTACGTTTACCTGGACCGGCATCGGGTATGGCTACACCTTC.

The rearrangement links TRBV24-1 to TRBJ1-4, with no clear D. The CDR3 has 15 residues. The V end was cut by 3 bases, the J end by 6 bases, with 13 bases between. Germline V CDR1 and CDR2: KGHDR, SFDVKD. The CDR3 is CATSDTNSGHEKLFF. The CDR3 nucleotides read TGTGCCACCAGTGATACTAATAGCGGGCATGAAAAACTGTTTTTT.

This chain links TRBV10-3 with TRBJ2-1, with D perhaps assigned TRBD1 or TRBD2 (5 bases each). Per germline, CDR1 ENHRY and CDR2 SYGVKD. V lost 3 bases and J 9 bases, leaving 15 bases between the germline ends. There are 14 residues in the CDR3. CDR3: CAISEGTPGGEQFF. In DNA, the CDR3 is TGTGCCATCAGTGAAGGGACCCCTGGGGGTGAGCAGTTCTTC.

The V call is TRBV10-3, the J call TRBJ1-4, with a possible D match to TRBD1 (5 bases). With 5 bases removed from V and 4 bases from J, the gap between germline ends came to 17 bases. Germline loops: CDR1 ENHRY, CDR2 SYGVKD. The CDR3 consists of 16 residues. The CDR3 bases are TGTGCCATCAGTCCCCAGAGAACAGGAAATAATGAAAAACTGTTTTTT. Amino acids: CAISPQRTGNNEKLFF.

CDR3 loop: CASSEPGSEQYF. CDR3 DNA: TGCGCCAGCAGCGAGCCAGGGTCCGAGCAGTACTTC. The J gene is TRBJ2-7, the V gene TRBV5-1; perhaps TRBD1 as D (5 bases). The CDR3 extends over 12 amino acids. The ends were cut back, 4 bases at V and 6 bases at J, with 11 bases in the middle. Germline values: CDR1 SGHRS, CDR2 YFSETQ.

The chain couples TRBV24-1 to TRBJ2-1; D is possibly TRBD1 (6 bases). The ends were cut back, 2 bases at V and 10 bases at J, with 11 bases in the middle. The germline V gene encodes CDR1 KGHDR and CDR2 SFDVKD. CDR3 length: 13 residues. CDR3 DNA sequence: TGTGCCACCAGTGATTGGGGGACACGGGAGCAGTTCTTC. Its translation is CATSDWGTREQFF.

The rearrangement uses TRBV2 and TRBJ1-1; perhaps TRBD1 as D (6 bases). The length of the CDR3 is 12 residues. Germline V gene lookup returns CDR1 SNHLY and CDR2 FYNNEI. V was shortened by 4 bases and J by 8 bases, with 11 bases between the two germline ends. The chain's CDR3 is CASSVTGTEAFF. The CDR3 coding sequence is TGTGCCAGCAGTGTTACCGGGACAGAAGCTTTCTTT.

V usage is TRBV12-3 or TRBV12-4 and J usage is TRBJ2-4, with D possibly TRBD2 on 5 matching bases. The CDR3 totals 13 residues. V was pared by 3 bases and J by 6 bases, with 9 bases between. The CDR3 is CASSFGERNIQYF. Written as DNA, the CDR3 is TGTGCCAGCAGTTTCGGGGAGAGAAACATTCAGTACTTC.

Sample share makes this clone medium-sized. This sequence joins TRBV6-1 and TRBJ2-3; 10 bases align to TRBD2. Trimming removed 0 bases from V and 4 bases from J; junction bases left unmatched: 1. Germline V lookup: CDR1 MNHNS, CDR2 SASEGT. The CDR3 spans 15 residues. CDR3 residues: CASSEASGRPDTQYF. The DNA of the CDR3 is TGTGCCAGCAGTGAAGCTAGCGGGAGGCCAGATACGCAGTATTTT.

The chain recombines TRBV10-3 with TRBJ2-1, with 11 bases aligning to TRBD2. Per the germline V gene, CDR1 is ENHRY and CDR2 is SYGVKD. The CDR3 has 14 amino acids. The V and J ends lost 10 bases and 3 bases, in that order; junction bases with no gene match: 5. The CDR3 here is CASATSGDYNEQFF. CDR3 nucleotide sequence: TGTGCCAGTGCGACTAGCGGGGACTACAATGAGCAGTTCTTC.

V is TRBV14 and J is TRBJ1-2, with D possibly matching TRBD1 (5 bases). V was shortened by 1 base and J by 0 bases, with 9 bases between the two germline ends. This CDR3 spans 15 amino acids. Per germline, CDR1 SGHDN and CDR2 FVKESK. The CDR3 spells CASSQVGTANYGYTF. The CDR3, as DNA: TGTGCCAGCAGCCAAGTCGGGACGGCTAACTATGGCTACACCTTC. The full variable domain, with the rest looked up from reference TRBV14 and TRBJ1-2, is EAGVTQFPSHSVIEKGQTVTLRCDPISGHDNLYWYRRVMGKEIKFLLHFVKESKQDESGMPNNRFLAERTGGTYSTLKVQPAELEDSGVYFCASSQVGTANYGYTFGSGTRLTVV.